The present T cell receptor (beta chain) was sequenced within a study of human T cells and chemical hapten exposure. In the study overall: Subjects had 2% DPC placed on about 2 cm by about 2 cm of upper inner arm skin for sensitization.

TCRdb redid the calling of the RACE reads with MiXCR, one entry per CDR3 protein. The sample yields about 82,000 distinct CDR3 sequences, about 11% seen once. Documented time point: patch test 1, 2 weeks after DPC sensitization. The treatment was: therapeutic diphenylcyclopropenone sensitization with weekly scalp DPC. The J segment lost 6 bases and the V segment lost 2 bases, leaving 8 bases of the junction unmatched. CDR1 is MGHDK and CDR2 is SYGVNS in the germline V gene. This CDR3 is 16 amino acids long. Study outcomes and limitations: PT1 expanded TCR counts correlated positively with patch test score. With alopecia, donors may have immune responses unlike healthy people's.

This clonotype has at least ten counts. The target antigen is unknown. The sequence was obtained from a woman between 45 and 60 years old with alopecia areata. Some clones in this sample may be carry-over from other donors' samples. V and J are TRBV25-1 and TRBJ2-2; 8 nucleotides align to TRBD1. Here the sequenced sample was whole blood, taken in connection with sensitization to the hapten diphenylcyclopropenone (DPC). CDR3: CASSEPGTGGAGELFF. As DNA, the CDR3 is TGTGCCAGCAGTGAACCCGGGACAGGAGGAGCCGGGGAGCTGTTTTTT.